The 26 T cell receptor beta chains below come from one sample, sequenced in a study of T cell repertoires in cytomegalovirus infection. TCRdb re-called the reads through MiXCR, storing one row per CDR3 protein. The sample shows about 240,000 distinct CDR3 sequences, 9% to 15% of them seen only once. Sequenced: PBMCs. The receptors here all came from a human donor in good health (CMV status not recorded). Some clones in this sample may be carry-over from other donors' samples.

V is TRBV18 and J is TRBJ1-3; 7 bases map to TRBD1. The CDR3 totals 14 residues. V was clipped by 5 bases and J by 3 bases; unmatched bases: 4. The germline V gene encodes CDR1 KGHSH and CDR2 LQKENI. CDR3 loop: CASSTQGNGNTIYF. The CDR3 bases are TGTGCCAGCTCAACACAGGGGAATGGAAACACCATATATTTT.

The chain uses TRBV9 and TRBJ2-1; 9 nucleotides agree with TRBD1. Germline CDR1 is SGDLS and CDR2 is YYNGEE. V was pared by 3 bases and J by 7 bases, with 14 bases of the junction left unmatched. The CDR3 sequence is 17 residues long. The CDR3 sequence is CASSARSGQGPWNEQFF. Written as DNA, the CDR3 is TGTGCCAGCAGCGCCCGTTCGGGACAGGGACCTTGGAATGAGCAGTTCTTC.

This clonotype has at least ten counts. This sequence joins TRBV7-2 and TRBJ2-2; the match to TRBD2 covers 11 bases. CDR1 is SGHTA, CDR2 FQGNSA, per germline. The junction had 13 bases not matched to a gene; V was cut back by 5 bases and J by 8 bases. This CDR3 has 17 residues. The CDR3 sequence is CASSRDALAGGAGELFF. CDR3 in DNA: TGTGCCAGCAGCCGAGACGCGTTAGCGGGAGGGGCTGGGGAGCTGTTTTTT. The full variable domain, with the rest looked up from reference TRBV7-2 and TRBJ2-2, is GAGVSQSPSNKVTEKGKDVELRCDPISGHTALYWYRQSLGQGLEFLIYFQGNSAPDKSGLPSDRFSAERTGGSVSTLTIQRTQQEDSAVYLCASSRDALAGGAGELFFGEGSRLTVL.

The rearrangement joins TRBV5-4 to TRBJ2-7, with D uncertain. The ends were cut back, 4 bases at V and 2 bases at J, with 16 bases in the middle. This CDR3 region has 15 residues. Germline V CDR1 and CDR2: SGHNT, YYREEE (reference sequence). CDR3 coding DNA: TGTGCCAGCAGCCCTGATGGCGCCCAAACCTACGAGCAGTACTTC. Protein: CASSPDGAQTYEQYF.

This clonotype showed up many times. V and J are TRBV19 and TRBJ1-3; tentatively, D is TRBD1 (6 bases). The germline CDR1 and CDR2 sequences are LNHDA and SQIVND (reference sequence). Deletions cut 4 bases from V and 0 bases from J, with 13 bases between. The CDR3 totals 16 residues. In DNA form, the CDR3 reads TGTGCCAGTAGTACCTCGACAGGCCTCTCTGGAAACACCATATATTTT. This encodes CASSTSTGLSGNTIYF.

The table lists this clonotype with many counts. V usage is TRBV7-2 and J usage is TRBJ1-4; 10 bases fit TRBD1. This CDR3 comprises 16 residues. V lost 2 bases to trimming and J lost 6 bases; unmatched junction nucleotides: 6. The germline CDR1 and CDR2 sequences are SGHTA and FQGNSA. The CDR3 bases are TGTGCCAGCAGCTTATCAAGACAGGGGGCGGATGAAAAACTGTTTTTT. Its translation is CASSLSRQGADEKLFF.

The chain uses TRBV20-1 and TRBJ2-7; weak D call: TRBD1 (6 bases). Deletions cut 3 bases from V and 5 bases from J, with 11 bases between. The germline CDR1 and CDR2 sequences are DFQATT and SNEGSKA (reference sequence). CDR3 length: 12 amino acids. The CDR3 is CSASEGVHEQYF. CDR3 in DNA: TGCAGTGCTAGTGAGGGGGTCCACGAGCAGTACTTC.

The sample holds many counts of this clonotype. The J gene is TRBJ1-1, the V gene TRBV7-2; D remains unclear. The CDR3 totals 14 residues. V was clipped by 4 bases and J by 2 bases, with 11 bases between them. CDR1 SGHTA and CDR2 FQGNSA come from the germline V gene. The CDR3 reads CASSSGRTNTEAFF. The CDR3 DNA follows: TGTGCCAGCAGCTCCGGCCGGACTAACACTGAAGCTTTCTTT.

This clonotype was observed at least ten times. The V and J genes are TRBV28 and TRBJ2-2; no clear D gene. CDR3 length equals 15 residues. Germline CDR1 and CDR2: MDHEN and SYDVKM. V lost 4 bases to trimming and J lost 6 bases, with 15 bases between them. In nucleotides, the CDR3 is TGTGCCAGCAGTTCCCCTGGGATTATCCCCGGGGAGCTGTTTTTT. This codes for CASSSPGIIPGELFF.

Ten or more counts support this clonotype. The J gene is TRBJ2-7, the V gene TRBV18; 8 bases are a match to TRBD1. The V and J ends lost 4 bases and 2 bases, in that order; junction bases with no gene match: 7. Germline CDR1 and CDR2: KGHSH and LQKENI. This CDR3 is 15 amino acids long. Here the CDR3 reads CASSHRDRLTYEQYF. CDR3 in DNA: TGTGCCAGCTCACATCGGGACAGGCTTACCTACGAGCAGTACTTC.

This clonotype was observed many times. This rearrangement joins TRBV10-3 to TRBJ2-3, with 7 bases lining up with TRBD1. Losses at the gene ends were 3 bases for V and 1 base for J; bases not matched to a gene: 4. This CDR3 contains 15 residues. The germline V gene has CDR1 ENHRY and CDR2 SYGVKD. The CDR3 protein is CAISEEGQRTDTQYF. The DNA of the CDR3 is TGTGCCATCAGTGAAGAGGGACAGCGCACAGATACGCAGTATTTT.

The genes are TRBV29-1 and TRBJ2-5; D is ambiguous. The germline V gene encodes CDR1 SQVTM and CDR2 ANQGSEA. V lost 6 bases and J lost 3, with 11 bases in between. This CDR3 region has 12 residues. DNA for the CDR3: TGCAGCGTCCGTGGGTCTGAAGAGACCCAGTACTTC. It encodes CSVRGSEETQYF.

Comment on this clonotype: This may arise from a read error, as a much more abundant clone is one base away. The chain has TRBV29-1 and TRBJ2-5; the match to TRBD2 covers 7 bases. The CDR3 has 13 residues. Germline values: CDR1 SQVTM, CDR2 ANQGSEA. DNA for the CDR3: TGCAGCGTTGAAGACGCGGGAGTGGAGACCCGGTACTTC. Its protein product is CSVEDAGVETRYF.

This clonotype was observed many times. This chain uses TRBV5-1 with TRBJ2-2; D gene uncertain. CDR1 is SGHRS, CDR2 YFSETQ, per germline. The length of the CDR3 is 12 residues. V shed 4 bases and J shed 7 bases, with 8 bases lying between them. The CDR3 reads CASSATNGELFF. The CDR3 DNA reads as TGCGCCAGCAGCGCAACGAACGGGGAGCTGTTTTTT.

This clonotype was detected only a few times. This chain joins TRBV28 and TRBJ1-2; TRBD1 matches 8 bases. The V gene's germline CDR1 is MDHEN and CDR2 SYDVKM. The CDR3 runs to 15 residues. V was clipped by 1 base and J by 2 bases; unmatched bases: 3. CDR3 in amino acids: CASSLLDRDNYGYTF. The DNA for the CDR3 is TGTGCCAGCAGTTTATTGGACAGGGACAACTATGGCTACACCTTC.

The rearrangement links TRBV11-3 to TRBJ2-1; D is uncertain. V gave up 1 base and J gave up 14 bases, with 9 bases separating them. Germline V CDR1 and CDR2: SGHNT, YENEEA. The CDR3 is made up of 11 amino acids. The CDR3 sequence: CASSLGFQKFF. The CDR3 coding sequence is TGTGCCAGCAGCTTAGGTTTTCAGAAGTTCTTC.

This clonotype was recorded at least ten times. This chain connects TRBV28 to TRBJ2-3; 8 bases align to TRBD1. V lost 6 bases to trimming and J lost 2 bases; unmatched junction nucleotides: 7. This CDR3 is built from 15 residues. Germline CDR1 reads MDHEN; CDR2 reads SYDVKM. The CDR3 bases are TGTGCCAGCAGCCCTCAGGGGGCGGACACAGATACGCAGTATTTT. Protein product: CASSPQGADTDTQYF.

This clonotype was seen at least ten times. This chain links TRBV4-1 with TRBJ1-2, with D hard to call. Looked up from germline, CDR1 is MGHRA and CDR2 is YSYEKL. Trimming pared 0 bases from V and 8 bases from J, leaving 16 bases between. The length of the CDR3 is 15 residues. The CDR3 sequence is CASSQESRNLGGYTF. The CDR3 DNA reads as TGCGCCAGCAGCCAAGAGAGCAGGAACTTGGGGGGCTACACCTTC.

In its sample, this clonotype was seen many times. V is TRBV29-1 and J is TRBJ1-1; 8 bases agree with TRBD1. V was pared by 7 bases and J by 5 bases, with 9 bases of the junction left unmatched. Germline loops: CDR1 SQVTM, CDR2 ANQGSEA. This CDR3 comprises 13 residues. CDR3 nucleotide sequence: TGCAGCGCTCACGCTACAGGGGGGACTGAAGCTTTCTTT. This encodes CSAHATGGTEAFF.

Worth noting for this clonotype: It may be a read error: a sequence one base away is much more abundant. This chain joins TRBV28 and TRBJ2-7; 9 positions match TRBD1. V was clipped by 6 bases and J by 0 bases; unmatched bases: 6. The CDR3 is 15 residues long. The germline V gene has CDR1 MDHEN and CDR2 SYDVKM. The CDR3, as DNA: TGTGCCAGCAGCCCCGGACAGGGGTACTCCTACGAGCAGTACTTC. It yields the protein CASSPGQGYSYEQYF.

The gene calls are TRBV27 and TRBJ2-7; D might be TRBD2 (6 bases). Trimming took 3 bases from V and 3 from J, leaving 15 bases between them. Germline assignment: CDR1 MNHEY and CDR2 SMNVEV (reference sequence). This CDR3 contains 15 residues. The CDR3 DNA reads TGTGCCAGCAGTTTTGGAACTAGCACCCTCTACGAGCAGTACTTC. Encoded protein: CASSFGTSTLYEQYF.

Many counts were recorded for this clonotype. The rearrangement uses TRBV5-4 and TRBJ2-1; 12 bases are shared with TRBD2. The junction had 7 bases not matched to a gene; V was cut back by 1 base and J by 8 bases. The CDR3 is made up of 16 amino acids. The germline gives CDR1 SGHNT, CDR2 YYREEE (reference sequence). The CDR3 bases are TGTGCCAGCAGCTTGAGGCTAGCGGGAGGGCGGGATGAGCAGTTCTTC. It codes for CASSLRLAGGRDEQFF. Complete variable domain (other parts from reference TRBV5-4 and TRBJ2-1): ETGVTQSPTHLIKTRGQQVTLRCSSQSGHNTVSWYQQALGQGPQFIFQYYREEENGRGNFPPRFSGLQFPNYSSELNVNALELDDSALYLCASSLRLAGGRDEQFFGPGTRLTVL.

This clonotype has a handful of counts. J is TRBJ2-2 and V is TRBV29-1; 11 bases align to TRBD2. Germline assignment: CDR1 SQVTM and CDR2 ANQGSEA. This CDR3 comprises 16 residues. The V and J ends lost 6 bases and 5 bases, in that order; junction bases with no gene match: 11. The CDR3 coding sequence is TGCAGCGTCCGGGGGGAAACTAGCGGGAGTACCGGGGAGCTGTTTTTT. Protein sequence: CSVRGETSGSTGELFF.

This chain connects TRBV29-1 to TRBJ1-2; maybe TRBD1 (6 bases). From germline, CDR1 is SQVTM and CDR2 ANQGSEA. This CDR3 region has 12 residues. Trimming stripped 4 bases from V and 14 bases from J, with 20 bases between. Written as DNA, the CDR3 is TGCAGCGTTGGGGGGCGAGGGGACGTTACGACCTTC. It translates to CSVGGRGDVTTF. The whole variable domain, remainder taken from reference TRBV29-1 and TRBJ1-2, is SAVISQKPSRDICQRGTSLTIQCQVDSQVTMMFWYRQQPGQSLTLIATANQGSEATYESGFVIDKFPISRPNLTFSTLTVSNMSPEDSSIYLCSVGGRGDVTTFGSGTRLTVV.

This clonotype has ten or more counts. The chain combines TRBV6-2 or TRBV6-3 with TRBJ2-1, with D unclear. The V gene's germline CDR1 is MNHEY and CDR2 SVGEGT. Trimming shortened V by 7 bases and J by 3 bases, and 10 bases separated the two germline ends. This CDR3 has 13 amino acids. The CDR3 coding sequence is TGTGCCAGCACTAAAGACAACTACAATGAGCAGTTCTTC. Residues: CASTKDNYNEQFF.

This clonotype has ten or more counts. The rearrangement uses TRBV11-3 and TRBJ2-1; 10 bases are shared with TRBD2. Germline V gene lookup returns CDR1 SGHNT and CDR2 YENEEA. The CDR3 is 19 amino acids. After removal of 0 bases from V and 5 bases from J, the junction contained 13 bases not matched to a gene. The CDR3 protein is CASSLDGLVAGGIHNEQFF. The CDR3 region has the DNA TGTGCCAGCAGCTTAGATGGGTTGGTAGCGGGAGGAATTCACAATGAGCAGTTCTTC.